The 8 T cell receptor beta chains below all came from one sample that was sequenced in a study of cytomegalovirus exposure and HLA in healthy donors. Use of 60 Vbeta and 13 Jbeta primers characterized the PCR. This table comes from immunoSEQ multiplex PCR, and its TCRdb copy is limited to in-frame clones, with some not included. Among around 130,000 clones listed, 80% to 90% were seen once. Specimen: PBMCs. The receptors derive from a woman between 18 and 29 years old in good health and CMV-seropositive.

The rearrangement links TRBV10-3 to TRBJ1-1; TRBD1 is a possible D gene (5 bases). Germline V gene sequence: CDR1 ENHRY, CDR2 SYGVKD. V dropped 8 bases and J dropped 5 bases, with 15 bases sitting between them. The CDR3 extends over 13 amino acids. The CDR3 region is CAIGAGMRTEAFF. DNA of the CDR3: TGTGCCATCGGGGCAGGGATGAGGACTGAAGCTTTCTTT.

The CDR3 sequence: CASSYTSGGQYEQYF. CDR3 sequence (DNA): TGTGCCAGCAGCTACACTAGCGGGGGACAGTACGAGCAGTACTTC. This sequence joins TRBV7-9 and TRBJ2-7; 11 bases are shared with TRBD2. Germline CDR1 reads SEHNR; CDR2 reads FQNEAQ (reference sequence). This CDR3 region has 15 residues. The J segment lost 4 bases and the V segment lost 4 bases, leaving 6 bases of the junction unmatched. Looking up the rest from reference TRBV7-9 and TRBJ2-7 gives the full variable domain: DTGVSQNPRHKITKRGQNVTFRCDPISEHNRLYWYRQTLGQGPEFLTYFQNEAQLEKSRLLSDRFSAERPKGSFSTLEIQRTEQGDSAMYLCASSYTSGGQYEQYFGPGTRLTVT.

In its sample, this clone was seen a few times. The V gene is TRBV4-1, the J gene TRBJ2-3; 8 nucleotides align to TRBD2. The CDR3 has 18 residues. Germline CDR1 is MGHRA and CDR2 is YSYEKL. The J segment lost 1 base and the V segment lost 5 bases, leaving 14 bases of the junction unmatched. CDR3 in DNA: TGCGCCAGCAGCGCCGAAGGGTCGGGGGGGCCGGGCACAGATACGCAGTATTTT. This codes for CASSAEGSGGPGTDTQYF.

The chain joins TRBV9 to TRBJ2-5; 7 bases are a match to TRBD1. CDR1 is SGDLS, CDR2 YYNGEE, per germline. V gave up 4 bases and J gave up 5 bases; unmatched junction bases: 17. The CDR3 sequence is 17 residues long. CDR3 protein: CASSTSRGWKGEETQYF. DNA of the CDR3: TGTGCCAGCAGCACCAGCAGGGGGTGGAAAGGGGAGGAGACCCAGTACTTC. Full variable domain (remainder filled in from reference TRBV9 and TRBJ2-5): DSGVTQTPKHLITATGQRVTLRCSPRSGDLSVYWYQQSLDQGLQFLIQYYNGEERAKGNILERFSAQQFPDLHSELNLSSLELGDSALYFCASSTSRGWKGEETQYFGPGTRLLVL.

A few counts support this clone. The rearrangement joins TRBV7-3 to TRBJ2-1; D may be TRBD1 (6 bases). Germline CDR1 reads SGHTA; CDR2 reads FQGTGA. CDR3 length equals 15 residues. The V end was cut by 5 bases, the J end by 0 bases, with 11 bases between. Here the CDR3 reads CASSQGSSSYNEQFF. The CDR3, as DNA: TGTGCCAGCAGCCAGGGGTCGAGCTCCTACAATGAGCAGTTCTTC. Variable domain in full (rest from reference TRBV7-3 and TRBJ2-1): GAGVSQTPSNKVTEKGKYVELRCDPISGHTALYWYRQSLGQGPEFLIYFQGTGAADDSGLPNDRFFAVRPEGSVSTLKIQRTERGDSAVYLCASSQGSSSYNEQFFGPGTRLTVL.

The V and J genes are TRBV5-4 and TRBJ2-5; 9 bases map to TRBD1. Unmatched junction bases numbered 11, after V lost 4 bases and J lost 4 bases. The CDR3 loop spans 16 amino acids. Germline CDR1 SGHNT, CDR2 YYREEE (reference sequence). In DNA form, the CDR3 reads TGTGCCAGCAGCCCTCGTGGGGGGACAGGGACAGAGACCCAGTACTTC. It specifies CASSPRGGTGTETQYF.

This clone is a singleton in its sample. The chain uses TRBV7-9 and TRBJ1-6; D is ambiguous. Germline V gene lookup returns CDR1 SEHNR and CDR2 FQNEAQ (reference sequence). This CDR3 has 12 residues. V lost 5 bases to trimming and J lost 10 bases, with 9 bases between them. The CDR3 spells CASSQDESPLHF. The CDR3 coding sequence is TGTGCCAGCAGCCAAGATGAGTCACCCCTCCACTTT.

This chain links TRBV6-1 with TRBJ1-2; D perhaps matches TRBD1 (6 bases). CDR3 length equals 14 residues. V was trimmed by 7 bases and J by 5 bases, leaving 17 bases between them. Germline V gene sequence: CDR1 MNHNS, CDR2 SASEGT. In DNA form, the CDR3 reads TGTGCCAGCATCAAGGGGAGGGGGGATTATGGCTACACCTTC. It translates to CASIKGRGDYGYTF.